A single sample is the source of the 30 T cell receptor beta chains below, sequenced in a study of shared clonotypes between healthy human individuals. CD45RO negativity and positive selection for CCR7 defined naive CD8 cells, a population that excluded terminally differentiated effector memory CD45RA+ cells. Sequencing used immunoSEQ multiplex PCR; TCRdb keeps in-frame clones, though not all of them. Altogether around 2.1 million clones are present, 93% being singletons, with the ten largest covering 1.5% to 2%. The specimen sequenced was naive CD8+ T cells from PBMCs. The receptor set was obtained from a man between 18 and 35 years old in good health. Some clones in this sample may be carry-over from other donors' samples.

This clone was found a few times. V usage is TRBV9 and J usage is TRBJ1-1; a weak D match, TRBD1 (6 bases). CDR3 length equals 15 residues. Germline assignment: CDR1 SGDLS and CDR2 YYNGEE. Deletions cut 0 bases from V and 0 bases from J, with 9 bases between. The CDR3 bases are TGTGCCAGCAGCGTAGAGGACAGCATGAACACTGAAGCTTTCTTT. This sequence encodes CASSVEDSMNTEAFF.

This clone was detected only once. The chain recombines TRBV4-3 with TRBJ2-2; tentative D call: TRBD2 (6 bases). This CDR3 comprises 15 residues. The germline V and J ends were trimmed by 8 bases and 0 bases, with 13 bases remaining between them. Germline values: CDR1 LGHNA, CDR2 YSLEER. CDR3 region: CASGRSGPNTGELFF. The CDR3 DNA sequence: TGCGCCAGCGGCCGGAGCGGGCCGAACACCGGGGAGCTGTTTTTT.

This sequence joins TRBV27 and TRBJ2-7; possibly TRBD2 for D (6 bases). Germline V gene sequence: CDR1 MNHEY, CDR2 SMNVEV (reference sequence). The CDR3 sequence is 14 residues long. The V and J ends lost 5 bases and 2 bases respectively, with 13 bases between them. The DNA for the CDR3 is TGTGCCAGCAGTGGGCCGGGGGTCCCCTACGAGCAGTACTTC. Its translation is CASSGPGVPYEQYF.

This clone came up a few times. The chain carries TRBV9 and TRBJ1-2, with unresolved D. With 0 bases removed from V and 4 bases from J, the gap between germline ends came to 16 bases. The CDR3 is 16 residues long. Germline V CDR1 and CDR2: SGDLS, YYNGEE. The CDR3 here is CASSVELGSQSYGYTF. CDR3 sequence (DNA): TGTGCCAGCAGCGTAGAATTGGGGAGCCAAAGCTATGGCTACACCTTC.

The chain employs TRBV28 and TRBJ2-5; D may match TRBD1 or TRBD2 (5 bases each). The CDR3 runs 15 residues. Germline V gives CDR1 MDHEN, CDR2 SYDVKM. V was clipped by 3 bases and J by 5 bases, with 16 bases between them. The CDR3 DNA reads TGTGCCAGCAGTTTTCGGGACGGTATCGGGGAGACCCAGTACTTC. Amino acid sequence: CASSFRDGIGETQYF. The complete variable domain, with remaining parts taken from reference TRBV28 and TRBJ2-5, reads DVKVTQSSRYLVKRTGEKVFLECVQDMDHENMFWYRQDPGLGLRLIYFSYDVKMKEKGDIPEGYSVSREKKERFSLILESASTNQTSMYLCASSFRDGIGETQYFGPGTRLLVL.

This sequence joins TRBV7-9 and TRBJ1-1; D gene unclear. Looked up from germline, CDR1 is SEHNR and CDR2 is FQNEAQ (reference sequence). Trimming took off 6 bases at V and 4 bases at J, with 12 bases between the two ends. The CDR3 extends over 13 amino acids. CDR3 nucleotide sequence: TGTGCCAGCAGGGCTCCGTGGGGCACTGAAGCTTTCTTT. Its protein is CASRAPWGTEAFF.

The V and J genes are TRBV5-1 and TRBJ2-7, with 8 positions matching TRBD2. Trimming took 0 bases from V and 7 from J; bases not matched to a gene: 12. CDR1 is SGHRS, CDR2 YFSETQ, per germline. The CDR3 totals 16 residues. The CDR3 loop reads CASSLDPGRAAGEQYF. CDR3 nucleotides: TGCGCCAGCAGCTTGGACCCCGGGAGGGCCGCGGGGGAGCAGTACTTC.

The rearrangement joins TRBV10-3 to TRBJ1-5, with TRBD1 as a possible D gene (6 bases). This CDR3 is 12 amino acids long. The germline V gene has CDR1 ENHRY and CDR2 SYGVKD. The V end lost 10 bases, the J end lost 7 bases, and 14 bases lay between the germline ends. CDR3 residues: CATREGGQPQHF. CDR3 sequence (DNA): TGTGCCACGAGGGAGGGGGGGCAGCCCCAGCATTTT.

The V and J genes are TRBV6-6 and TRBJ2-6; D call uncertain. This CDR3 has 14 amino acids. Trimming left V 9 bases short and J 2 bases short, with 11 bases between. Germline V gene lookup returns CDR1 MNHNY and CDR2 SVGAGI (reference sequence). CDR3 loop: CASRPGTGANVLTF. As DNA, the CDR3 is TGTGCCAGTCGCCCTGGAACTGGGGCCAACGTCCTGACTTTC.

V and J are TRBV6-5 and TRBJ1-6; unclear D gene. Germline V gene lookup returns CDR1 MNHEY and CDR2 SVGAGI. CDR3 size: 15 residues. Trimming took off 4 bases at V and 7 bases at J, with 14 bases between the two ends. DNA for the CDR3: TGTGCCAGCAGTTTGGTCGGTATGGGAAATTCACCCCTCCACTTT. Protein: CASSLVGMGNSPLHF.

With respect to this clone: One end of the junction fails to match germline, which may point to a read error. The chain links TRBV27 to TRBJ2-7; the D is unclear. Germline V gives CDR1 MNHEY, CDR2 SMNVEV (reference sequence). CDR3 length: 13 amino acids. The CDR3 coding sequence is TGTGCCAGCAGTTTTTCGGCTTCCTCCGAGCAGTACTTC. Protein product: CASSFSASSEQYF.

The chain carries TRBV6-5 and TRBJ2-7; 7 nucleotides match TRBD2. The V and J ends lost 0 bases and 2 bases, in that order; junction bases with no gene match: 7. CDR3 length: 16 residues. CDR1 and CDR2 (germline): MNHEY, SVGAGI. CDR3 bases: TGTGCCAGCAGTTACTCGGTCGGGAGGCAAGCCTACGAGCAGTACTTC. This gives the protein CASSYSVGRQAYEQYF.

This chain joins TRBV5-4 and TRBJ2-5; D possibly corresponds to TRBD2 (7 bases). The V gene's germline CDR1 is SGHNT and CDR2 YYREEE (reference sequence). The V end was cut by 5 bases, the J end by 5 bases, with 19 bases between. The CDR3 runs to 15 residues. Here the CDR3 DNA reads TGTGCCAGCAGGCGATGGGGGGGCCCTCAGGAGACCCAGTACTTC. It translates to CASRRWGGPQETQYF.

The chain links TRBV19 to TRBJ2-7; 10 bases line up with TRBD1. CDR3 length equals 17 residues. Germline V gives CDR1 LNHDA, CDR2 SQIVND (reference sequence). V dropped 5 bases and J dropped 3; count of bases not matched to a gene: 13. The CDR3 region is CASSSRSAGTGDYEQYF. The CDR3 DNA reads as TGTGCCAGTAGTTCCCGTTCCGCCGGGACAGGGGACTACGAGCAGTACTTC.

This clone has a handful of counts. CDR3 in DNA: TGTGCCAGTAGTGGGACTAGCGCGAGCACAGATACGCAGTATTTT. Its translation: CASSGTSASTDTQYF. The chain combines TRBV19 with TRBJ2-3, with 10 positions matching TRBD2. This CDR3 has 15 residues. Germline trimming cut 5 bases from V and 0 bases from J; bases unmatched to any gene: 2. The germline V gene encodes CDR1 LNHDA and CDR2 SQIVND (reference sequence).

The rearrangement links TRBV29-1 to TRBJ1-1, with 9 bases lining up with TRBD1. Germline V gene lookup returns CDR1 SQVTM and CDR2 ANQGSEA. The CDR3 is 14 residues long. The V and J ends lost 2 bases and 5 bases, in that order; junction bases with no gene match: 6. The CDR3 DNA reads TGCAGCGTTGAAAGGGACAGGGAGAAGACTGAAGCTTTCTTT. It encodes CSVERDREKTEAFF. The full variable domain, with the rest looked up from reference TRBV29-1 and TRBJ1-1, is SAVISQKPSRDICQRGTSLTIQCQVDSQVTMMFWYRQQPGQSLTLIATANQGSEATYESGFVIDKFPISRPNLTFSTLTVSNMSPEDSSIYLCSVERDREKTEAFFGQGTRLTVV.

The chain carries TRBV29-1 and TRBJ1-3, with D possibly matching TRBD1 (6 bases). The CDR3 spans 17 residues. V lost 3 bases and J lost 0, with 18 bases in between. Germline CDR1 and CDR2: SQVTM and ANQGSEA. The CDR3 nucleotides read TGCAGCGTTGAGCAACCGGGACACTTGAGCTCTGGAAACACCATATATTTT. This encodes CSVEQPGHLSSGNTIYF.

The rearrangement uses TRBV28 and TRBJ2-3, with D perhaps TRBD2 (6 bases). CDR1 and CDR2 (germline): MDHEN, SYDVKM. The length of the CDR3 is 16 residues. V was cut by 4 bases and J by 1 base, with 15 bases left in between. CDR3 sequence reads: CASSSSRGTGTDTQYF. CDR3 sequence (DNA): TGTGCCAGCAGTTCGAGTCGGGGGACGGGCACAGATACGCAGTATTTT.

CDR3 protein: CASTPPGTTNTGELFF. CDR3 nucleotides: TGTGCCAGCACCCCCCCCGGGACCACGAACACCGGGGAGCTGTTTTTT. The chain joins TRBV7-9 to TRBJ2-2; possibly TRBD1 or TRBD2 for D (5 bases each). The V gene lost 7 bases and the J gene lost 0 bases, with 15 bases spanning the gap. Germline V gene data show CDR1 as SEHNR and CDR2 as FQNEAQ (reference sequence). This CDR3 spans 16 amino acids.

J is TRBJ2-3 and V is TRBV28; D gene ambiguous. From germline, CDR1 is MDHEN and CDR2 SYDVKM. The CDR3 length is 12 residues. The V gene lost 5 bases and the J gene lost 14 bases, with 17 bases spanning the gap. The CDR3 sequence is CASSPRPALMYF. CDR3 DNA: TGTGCCAGCAGTCCCCGCCCAGCCCTCATGTATTTT.

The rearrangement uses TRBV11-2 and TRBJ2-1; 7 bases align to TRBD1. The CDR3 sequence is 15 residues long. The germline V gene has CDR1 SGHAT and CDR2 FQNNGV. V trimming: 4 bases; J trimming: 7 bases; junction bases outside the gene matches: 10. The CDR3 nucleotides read TGTGCCAGCAGCTCGCTCGACAGGGCTTTAAATGAGCAGTTCTTC. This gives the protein CASSSLDRALNEQFF.

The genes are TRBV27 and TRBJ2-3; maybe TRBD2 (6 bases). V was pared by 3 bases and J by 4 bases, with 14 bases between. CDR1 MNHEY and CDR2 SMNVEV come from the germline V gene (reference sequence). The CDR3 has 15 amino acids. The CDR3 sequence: CASSLRGGAADTQYF. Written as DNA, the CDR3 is TGTGCCAGCAGTTTGAGGGGAGGAGCCGCAGATACGCAGTATTTT.

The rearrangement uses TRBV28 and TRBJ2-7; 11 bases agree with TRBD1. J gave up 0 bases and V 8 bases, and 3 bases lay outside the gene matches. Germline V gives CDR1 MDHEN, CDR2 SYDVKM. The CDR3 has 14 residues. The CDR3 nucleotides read TGTGCCAGCGCCGGGACAGGGGGCTCCTACGAGCAGTACTTC. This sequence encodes CASAGTGGSYEQYF.

The CDR3 here is CASSPRQPNYGYTF. The CDR3 DNA follows: TGTGCCAGCAGCCCCCGACAGCCAAACTATGGCTACACCTTC. V and J are TRBV7-9 and TRBJ1-2, with D perhaps matching TRBD1 (5 bases). Trimming stripped 5 bases from V and 2 bases from J, with 12 bases between. The germline V gene encodes CDR1 SEHNR and CDR2 FQNEAQ (reference sequence). This CDR3 comprises 14 residues.

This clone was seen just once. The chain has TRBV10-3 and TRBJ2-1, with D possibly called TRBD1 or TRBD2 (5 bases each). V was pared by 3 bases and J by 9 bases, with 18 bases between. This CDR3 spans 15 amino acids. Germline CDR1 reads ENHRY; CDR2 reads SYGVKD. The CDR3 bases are TGTGCCATCAGTGACCCCGGGACGATCCGCTTTGAGCAGTTCTTC. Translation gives CAISDPGTIRFEQFF.

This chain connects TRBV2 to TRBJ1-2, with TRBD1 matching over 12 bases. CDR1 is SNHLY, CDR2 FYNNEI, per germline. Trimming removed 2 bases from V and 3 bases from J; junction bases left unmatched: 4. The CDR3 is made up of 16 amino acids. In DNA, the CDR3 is TGTGCCAGCAGTGAAATGGGACAGGGGGCTGACTATGGCTACACCTTC. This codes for CASSEMGQGADYGYTF. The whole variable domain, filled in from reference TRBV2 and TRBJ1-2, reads EPEVTQTPSHQVTQMGQEVILRCVPISNHLYFYWYRQILGQKVEFLVSFYNNEISEKSEIFDDQFSVERPDGSNFTLKIRSTKLEDSAMYFCASSEMGQGADYGYTFGSGTRLTVV.

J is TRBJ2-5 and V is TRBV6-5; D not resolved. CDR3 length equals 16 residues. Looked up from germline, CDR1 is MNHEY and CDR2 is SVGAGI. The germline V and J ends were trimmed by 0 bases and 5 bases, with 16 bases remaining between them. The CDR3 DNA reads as TGTGCCAGCAGTTACTCGTCTCACCCGGATTATGAGACCCAGTACTTC. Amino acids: CASSYSSHPDYETQYF.

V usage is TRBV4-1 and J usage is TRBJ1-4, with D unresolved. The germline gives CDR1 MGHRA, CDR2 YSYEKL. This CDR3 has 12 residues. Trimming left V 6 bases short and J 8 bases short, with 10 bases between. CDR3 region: CASRDIQEKLFF. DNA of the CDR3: TGCGCCAGCAGAGACATACAAGAAAAACTGTTTTTT.

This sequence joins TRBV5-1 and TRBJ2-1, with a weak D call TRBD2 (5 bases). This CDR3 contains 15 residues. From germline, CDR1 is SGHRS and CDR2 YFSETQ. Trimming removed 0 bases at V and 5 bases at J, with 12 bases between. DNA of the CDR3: TGCGCCAGCAGCTTGGTGAGGGATGGCGACAATGAGCAGTTCTTC. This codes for CASSLVRDGDNEQFF.

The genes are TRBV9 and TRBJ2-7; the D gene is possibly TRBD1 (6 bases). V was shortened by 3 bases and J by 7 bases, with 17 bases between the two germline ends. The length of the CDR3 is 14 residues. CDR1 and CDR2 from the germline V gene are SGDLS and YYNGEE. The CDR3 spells CASSAERDRLEQYF. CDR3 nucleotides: TGTGCCAGCAGCGCTGAGAGAGACAGGTTGGAGCAGTACTTC.